This T cell receptor beta chain is from a study of beta chain features in type 1 diabetes (dated by TCRdb to the late 2010s). For the wider study: Mean age, gender distribution, total cell number and subset yield were not different between patients and healthy donors. In the study, recently diagnosed type 1 diabetes patients and matched healthy donors were compared on the TCRB repertoires of their sorted circulating CD4+ T cell subsets. Naive and central memory subsets were obtained from all 28 donors, but regulatory and stem cell-like memory subsets were isolated from only 8 patients and roughly 8 healthy donors. A total of around 110,000,000 sorted cells were examined across all samples, and a strong correlation was observed between cell number per subset and RNA yield. Overall study results and their limits: Because the HLA sub-analyses included only small numbers of individuals, any influence of HLA type on TCRB rearrangement was left unresolved. Sequencing cDNA rather than genomic DNA could over-represent highly expressing activated cells, although activation and CD3 levels did not differ between groups. In all four CD4+ subsets, TCRB CDR3 length was moderately but significantly shorter in type 1 diabetes patients. Patients with type 1 diabetes made fewer insertions and deleted more nucleotides at VDJ recombination sites, implying thymic rearrangement abnormalities. Naive, central memory and regulatory TCRB repertoires appeared more similar among patients than among healthy donors. Shorter templates might have been favored by PCR, but patient and control samples were amplified and corrected together, so both groups would have been affected equally by any skew.

The High Capacity cDNA Reverse Transcription Kit was used to reverse transcribe all of the isolated RNA, meaning that expressed TCRB transcripts were what got sequenced. Deep immunoSEQ sequencing was performed on naive, central memory and regulatory T cell samples, with an average of around 3.4 million total reads per sample. Sorted cells were lysed in RLT buffer, and RNA was extracted using DNase-treated RNeasy Micro or Mini kits according to cell number. Each cell subset was processed separately to prevent cross-contamination, with patient and healthy donor samples processed together. Using the immunoSEQ multiplex PCR, TCRB sequences were amplified from cDNA into 87-bp fragments spanning the CDR3 region. Sequencing of the amplicons was done on the Illumina HiSeq platform. Per the source publication's procedure: Synthetic template baselines were used to correct PCR bias computationally, reads within Hamming distance 2 were collapsed together, and singletons that could not be merged were discarded. Reads were aligned to IMGT to assign V, D and J genes, CDR3 length, and insertions or deletions at six rearrangement sites. Within each subset, clonotype counts were normalized to sorted cell number, and only after that were true diversity and Gini coefficients computed with the tcR R package. The overlap coefficient, calculated on TCRB nucleotide sequences, was used to quantify repertoire sharing. Out-of-frame TCRB sequences from naive cells were analyzed as a proxy for the pre-selection repertoire. Entries here come from immuneACCESS through TCRdb and include only in-frame sequences with V and J called. Some clones fail to appear in such tables; in the studies checked, an unresolved V gene covers under half of the shortfall, and the cause of the remainder is unknown. The V and J calls and clone size were taken over from that table, and D and trimming were inferred from the DNA. The sample table contains around 400,000 clones; only one count was recorded for around 16% of them. Together, the top ten hold under 0.02% of the sample.

Each donor gave one peripheral blood draw, roughly 110 mL on average, collected into heparinised tubes. A BD FACSAria II and a panel including CD45RO, CCR7, CD25, CD127, CD95 and CD27 were used to sort naive, central memory, regulatory and stem cell-like memory CD4+ T cells. All sorted populations exceeded 95% purity. PBMCs were separated immediately by Lymphoprep density gradient centrifugation and were stained directly, without being cultured. Samples were stained and sorted in pairs, with one healthy donor and one patient per experiment, so that batch effects were minimized. This clone was recorded a few times. Its recognized antigen is unknown. No qualities accompany the bases; no much larger clone lies one base away. Specimen: naive CD4+ T cells from blood. The sample's cell subset or site label, in plain terms: true naive CD4+ T cells. The sequence was collected from a woman in her late teens or twenties in good health.

At the DNA level, the sequence is TGTGCCAGCAGCACCCTCACCGGGACACTTAGCACAGATACGCAGTATTTT. This sequence encodes CASSTLTGTLSTDTQYF. The chain is made from TRBV11-2 and TRBJ2-3; tentative D gene TRBD1, with 6 bases matching. Including the terminal cysteine and phenylalanine, the CDR3 comprises 17 residues. Only the CDR3 DNA is retained, 51 bases long and in frame from the first base. A distance of 18 bases separates the germline ends of V and J, which lose 5 bases and 0 bases respectively. CDR1 and CDR2 are read off the germline V gene as SGHAT and FQNNGV.